The 9 T cell receptor beta chains reported below all come from one sample, sequenced in a study of blood T cell repertoires in COVID-19. Only in-frame clones appear in the TCRdb table, and some are missing; sequencing was by immunoSEQ multiplex PCR. The table lists approximately 52,000 clones, approximately 90% of them singletons. Source material: peripheral blood. The receptors come from a human donor with active COVID-19. The donor label of this sample is uncertain.

The chain joins TRBV11-2 to TRBJ1-1, with TRBD1 as a possible D gene (5 bases). Deletions cut 6 bases from V and 4 bases from J, with 18 bases between. CDR3 length equals 15 residues. Germline CDR1 SGHAT, CDR2 FQNNGV. CDR3 protein: CASRYSAGSATEAFF. The CDR3 coding sequence is TGTGCCAGCAGATACTCCGCAGGGTCGGCCACTGAAGCTTTCTTT.

The V call is TRBV15, the J call TRBJ2-7; 10 bases agree with TRBD2. The germline gives CDR1 LNHNV, CDR2 YYDKDF (reference sequence). The CDR3 runs to 15 residues. V lost 3 bases to trimming and J lost 3 bases; unmatched junction nucleotides: 5. The CDR3 region has the DNA TGTGCCACCAGCAGGGACAGCGGGGGGGTCTACGAGCAGTACGTC. It codes for CATSRDSGGVYEQYV.

The V gene is TRBV2, the J gene TRBJ2-3; TRBD1 matches at 10 bases. Germline lookup yields CDR1 SNHLY and CDR2 FYNNEI. The CDR3 sequence is 13 residues long. Losses at the gene ends were 11 bases for V and 4 bases for J; bases not matched to a gene: 6. CDR3 sequence: CAGGQGSSDTQYF. The DNA for the CDR3 is TGTGCCGGGGGACAGGGGTCGTCAGATACGCAGTATTTT.

This rearrangement joins TRBV12-5 to TRBJ2-1; weak D call: TRBD2 (6 bases). The CDR3 extends over 13 amino acids. Germline V gives CDR1 LGHNT, CDR2 FRNRAP. V was clipped by 3 bases and J by 6 bases, with 9 bases between them. For the CDR3, the DNA is TGTGCTAGTGGTTTAACCGGGGGCAATGAGCAGTTCTTC. It encodes CASGLTGGNEQFF.

This clone was seen only once. The V gene is TRBV9, the J gene TRBJ2-7; 7 bases fit TRBD2. Unmatched junction bases numbered 2, after V lost 4 bases and J lost 4 bases. Germline CDR1 SGDLS, CDR2 YYNGEE. The CDR3 sequence is 12 residues long. The CDR3 DNA reads as TGTGCCAGCAGCCCCGGGGGGTACGAGCAGTACTTC. This translates into CASSPGGYEQYF.

This rearrangement joins TRBV15 to TRBJ1-4, with D possibly matching TRBD1 (5 bases). CDR1 is LNHNV, CDR2 YYDKDF, per germline (reference sequence). Trimming took 1 base from V and 12 from J, leaving 9 bases between them. The CDR3 runs 12 residues. The CDR3 spells CATSRVGTQLFF. In nucleotides, the CDR3 is TGTGCCACCAGCAGAGTTGGGACTCAACTGTTTTTT.

The chain joins TRBV19 to TRBJ1-4; D unclear. This CDR3 is built from 12 residues. Trimming shortened V by 7 bases and J by 5 bases, and 8 bases separated the two germline ends. Germline V gene sequence: CDR1 LNHDA, CDR2 SQIVND (reference sequence). The CDR3 here is CASTEGNEKLFF. CDR3 in DNA: TGTGCCAGTACGGAGGGAAATGAAAAACTGTTTTTT.

This chain joins TRBV29-1 and TRBJ2-7; a weak D match, TRBD1 (6 bases). Germline CDR1 SQVTM, CDR2 ANQGSEA. Trimming left V 5 bases short and J 1 base short, with 18 bases between. CDR3 size: 15 residues. CDR3 region: CSVCPGQGTSYEQYF. CDR3 sequence (DNA): TGCAGCGTTTGCCCTGGCCAGGGGACATCCTACGAGCAGTACTTC.

This chain links TRBV7-3 with TRBJ1-1; tentative D call: TRBD1 (6 bases). Germline CDR1 and CDR2: SGHTA and FQGTGA. This CDR3 contains 13 residues. Trimming cost V 5 bases and J 3 bases, with 10 bases left between them. In DNA, the CDR3 is TGTGCCAGCAGCCGTGGGGGCGACACTGAAGCTTTCTTT. Its protein is CASSRGGDTEAFF.